This T cell receptor beta chain was identified in a study of blood T cell repertoires in COVID-19. Study-wide context: Whether acute or convalescent, the COVID-19 samples came from the United States, Italy and Spain.

Per the original methods: Nucleated cell counts were estimated from reference gene primer amplification. Sequencing used immunoSEQ multiplex PCR; TCRdb keeps in-frame clones, though not all of them. V and J calls plus clone size are reproduced from that table; the DNA served to infer D and trimming. The sample lists 310,000 or so clones; approximately 83% were seen once. CDR1 and CDR2 (germline): SGHDT, YYEEEE. The V and J ends lost 0 bases and 1 base, in that order; junction bases with no gene match: 5. CDR3 length equals 16 residues. Specimen: peripheral blood. This TCR was recovered from a woman aged 25 to 45 who had recovered from COVID-19. This sequence joins TRBV5-6 and TRBJ2-3, with 7 nucleotides matching TRBD2. The DNA of the CDR3 is TGTGCCAGCAGCTTGGCCGTGGCGGGGGGCACAGATACGCAGTATTTT. Its translation: CASSLAVAGGTDTQYF.